There are many counts of the clone carrying this T cell receptor (beta chain). Its antigen is not identified. Clinical symptoms, serum thyroxine and TRAb, thyroid ultrasound and orbital computed tomography were used for the diagnoses. The sample belongs to a study of T cells in Graves' hyperthyroidism and ophthalmopathy. General study findings and limits: Most expanded thyroid clonotypes above 0.001 also appeared in blood.

CDR3 length: 13 residues. Between the trimmed V and J ends, which lost 1 base and 5 bases, there was a span of 8 bases. CDR1 and CDR2 (germline): SEHNR, FQNEAQ (reference sequence). RNA transcripts served as the template for amplifying TCR beta CDR3 regions. The TCR CDR3 first-round RT-PCR relied on the HTBI primer set. A single record per CDR3 protein comes from TCRdb applying MiXCR to the multiplex PCR reads. The sample consists of approximately 600,000 distinct CDR3 sequences, less than 25% of them appearing once. This clonotype originated in a man between 25 and 39 years old with Graves' ophthalmopathy. The specimen sequenced was blood. V gene TRBV7-9 combines with J gene TRBJ2-5; D remains unclear. The CDR3 is CASSLEAWETQYF. The CDR3 nucleotides read TGTGCCAGCAGCTTAGAGGCTTGGGAGACCCAGTACTTC. Together with reference TRBV7-9 and TRBJ2-5, the CDR3 gives the full variable domain: DTGVSQNPRHKITKRGQNVTFRCDPISEHNRLYWYRQTLGQGPEFLTYFQNEAQLEKSRLLSDRFSAERPKGSFSTLEIQRTEQGDSAMYLCASSLEAWETQYFGPGTRLLVL.